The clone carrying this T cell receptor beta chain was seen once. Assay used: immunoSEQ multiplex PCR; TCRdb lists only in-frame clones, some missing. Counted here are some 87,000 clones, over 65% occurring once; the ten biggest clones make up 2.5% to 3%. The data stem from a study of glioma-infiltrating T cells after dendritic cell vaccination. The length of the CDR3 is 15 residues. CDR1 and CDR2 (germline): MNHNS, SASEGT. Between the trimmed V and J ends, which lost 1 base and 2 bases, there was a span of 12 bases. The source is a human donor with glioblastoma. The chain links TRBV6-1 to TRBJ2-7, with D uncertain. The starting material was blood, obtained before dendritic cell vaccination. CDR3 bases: TGTGCCAGCAGTGAAGTATCCCTATCCCCCTACGAGCAGTACTTC. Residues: CASSEVSLSPYEQYF.